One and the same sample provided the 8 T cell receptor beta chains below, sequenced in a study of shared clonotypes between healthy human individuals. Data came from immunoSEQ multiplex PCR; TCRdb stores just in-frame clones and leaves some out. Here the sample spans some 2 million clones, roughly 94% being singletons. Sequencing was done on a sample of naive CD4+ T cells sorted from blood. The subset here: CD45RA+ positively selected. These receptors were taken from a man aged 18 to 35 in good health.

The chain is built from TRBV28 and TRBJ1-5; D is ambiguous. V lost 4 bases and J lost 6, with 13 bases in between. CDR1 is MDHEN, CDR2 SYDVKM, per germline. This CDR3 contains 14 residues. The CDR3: CASSSHSGGQPQHF. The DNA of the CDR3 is TGTGCCAGCAGTTCCCACAGTGGAGGTCAGCCCCAGCATTTT.

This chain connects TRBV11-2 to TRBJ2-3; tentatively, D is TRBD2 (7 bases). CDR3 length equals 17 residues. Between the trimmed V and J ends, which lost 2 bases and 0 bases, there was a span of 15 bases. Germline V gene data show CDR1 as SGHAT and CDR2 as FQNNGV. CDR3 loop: CASSLTGGSTSTDTQYF. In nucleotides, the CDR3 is TGTGCCAGCAGCTTAACGGGGGGCTCGACTAGCACAGATACGCAGTATTTT.

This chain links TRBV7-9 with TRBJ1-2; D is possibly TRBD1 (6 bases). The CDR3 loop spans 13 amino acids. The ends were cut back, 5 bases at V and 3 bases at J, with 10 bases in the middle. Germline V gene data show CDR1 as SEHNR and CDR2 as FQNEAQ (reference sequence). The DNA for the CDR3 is TGTGCCAGCAGCCCAGGGGTGGACTATGGCTACACCTTC. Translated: CASSPGVDYGYTF.

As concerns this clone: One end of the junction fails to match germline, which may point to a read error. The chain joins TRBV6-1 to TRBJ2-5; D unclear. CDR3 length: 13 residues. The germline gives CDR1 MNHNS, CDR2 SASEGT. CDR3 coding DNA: TGCGCCGTCGAGTGGTTTCCTCGGGAGACCCAGTACTTC. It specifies CAVEWFPRETQYF.

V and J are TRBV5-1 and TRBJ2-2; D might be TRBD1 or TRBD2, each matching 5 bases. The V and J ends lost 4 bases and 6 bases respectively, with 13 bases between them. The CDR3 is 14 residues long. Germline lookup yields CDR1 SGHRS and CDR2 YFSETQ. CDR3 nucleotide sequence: TGCGCCAGCAGCACGGACCCGGGACCCGGGGAGCTGTTTTTT. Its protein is CASSTDPGPGELFF.

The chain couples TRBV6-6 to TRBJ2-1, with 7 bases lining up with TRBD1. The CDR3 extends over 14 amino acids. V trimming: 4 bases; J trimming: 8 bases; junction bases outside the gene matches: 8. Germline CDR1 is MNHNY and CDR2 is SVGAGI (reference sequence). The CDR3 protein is CASSSGQVDDEQFF. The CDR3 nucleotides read TGTGCCAGCAGTTCCGGACAGGTCGACGATGAGCAGTTCTTC.

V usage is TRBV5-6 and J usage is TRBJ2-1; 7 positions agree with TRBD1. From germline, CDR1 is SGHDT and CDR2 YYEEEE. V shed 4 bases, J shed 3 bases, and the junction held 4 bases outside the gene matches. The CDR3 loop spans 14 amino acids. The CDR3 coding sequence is TGTGCCAGCAGCGGGGACAGAAACTACAATGAGCAGTTCTTC. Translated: CASSGDRNYNEQFF. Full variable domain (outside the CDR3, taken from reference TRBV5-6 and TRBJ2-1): DAGVTQSPTHLIKTRGQQVTLRCSPKSGHDTVSWYQQALGQGPQFIFQYYEEEERQRGNFPDRFSGHQFPNYSSELNVNALLLGDSALYLCASSGDRNYNEQFFGPGTRLTVL.

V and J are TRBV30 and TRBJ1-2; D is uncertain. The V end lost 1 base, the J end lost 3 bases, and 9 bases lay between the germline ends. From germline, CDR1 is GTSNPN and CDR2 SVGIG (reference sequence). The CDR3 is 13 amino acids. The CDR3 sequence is CAWSAGNDYGYTF. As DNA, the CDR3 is TGTGCCTGGAGTGCGGGGAATGACTATGGCTACACCTTC.